The T cell receptor beta chain under discussion was sequenced for a study of blood T cell repertoires in COVID-19. Study details: From the United States, Italy and Spain came samples of acute and convalescent COVID-19. Nucleic acid was either cDNA or gDNA, and it came from T cells, B-cell-depleted T cells, or PBMCs.

As regards this clone: One end of the junction fails to match germline, which may point to a read error.

Study processing details: Amplifying reference gene primers gave estimates of nucleated cell counts. Only in-frame clones appear in the TCRdb table, and some are missing; sequencing was by immunoSEQ multiplex PCR. V and J calls and clone size are copied from that table; D and trimming were computed from the DNA. The sample shows about 220,000 clones, 80% to 85% of them seen only once. Germline CDR1 is SGHRS and CDR2 is YFSETQ. The CDR3 contains 14 residues. Specimen: peripheral blood. The TCR was taken from a woman aged 25-40 years who had recovered from COVID-19. The genes are TRBV5-1 and TRBJ2-1; D may be TRBD1 or TRBD2 (6 bases each). The CDR3 coding sequence is TGCGCCAGCAGGTTGGGGGGCGCGGGGAATGAGCAGTTCTTC. Translation: CASRLGGAGNEQFF.